This T cell receptor (beta chain) comes out of a study of blood T cell repertoires in COVID-19. The overall study: Material from acute and convalescent COVID-19 was sourced from the United States, Italy and Spain. PBMCs, B-cell-depleted T cells, or T cells were the source of the cDNA or gDNA that made up the material.

This clone was seen only once. This CDR3 has 14 amino acids. Germline lookup yields CDR1 LGHDT and CDR2 YNNKEL (reference sequence). J was trimmed by 5 bases and V by 5 bases; bases with no gene match: 2. Per the study methods: Estimates of nucleated cell counts were drawn from the amplification of reference gene primers. The table came from immunoSEQ multiplex PCR; TCRdb's copy has only in-frame clones and leaves some out. The DNA gave D and trimming, while V, J and clone size come from that table. The sample yields a few hundred thousand clones, 70% to 90% seen once. This receptor was obtained from a woman aged 25 to 39 with active or convalescent COVID-19. The chain has TRBV3-1 (or the pseudogene TRBV3-2) and TRBJ1-4; 10 nucleotides align to TRBD1. Sample: peripheral blood. The CDR3: CASSRDRGNEKLFF. The CDR3 region has the DNA TGTGCCAGCAGCAGGGACAGGGGAAATGAAAAACTGTTTTTT.